The 14 T cell receptor beta chains in this list originate from one sample, sequenced in a study of T cells in Graves' hyperthyroidism and ophthalmopathy. Amplified regions were TCR beta CDR3 sequences from RNA transcripts. The HTBI primer set drove a first-round RT-PCR of the TCR CDR3. TCRdb itself ran the multiplex PCR reads through MiXCR, one entry per CDR3 protein. The sample lists approximately 520,000 distinct CDR3 sequences; roughly 20% were seen once. The sequenced material came from blood. These receptors were obtained from a man aged 18 to 29 with Graves' hyperthyroidism.

The chain couples TRBV7-3 to TRBJ2-7; TRBD2 aligns across 7 bases. The V and J ends lost 2 bases and 5 bases, in that order; junction bases with no gene match: 6. The CDR3 spans 14 residues. Germline V gene lookup returns CDR1 SGHTA and CDR2 FQGTGA. DNA for the CDR3: TGTGCCAGCAGCTTAGGAAGTGCGGGGGACGAGCAGTACTTC. Encoded protein: CASSLGSAGDEQYF.

The sample holds many counts of this clonotype. This rearrangement joins TRBV5-1 to TRBJ2-7; 7 nucleotides agree with TRBD2. The CDR3 extends over 14 amino acids. Germline loops: CDR1 SGHRS, CDR2 YFSETQ. V trimming: 0 bases; J trimming: 2 bases; junction bases outside the gene matches: 2. CDR3 region: CASSLGGTTYEQYF. The CDR3 DNA reads as TGCGCCAGCAGCTTGGGTGGGACTACCTACGAGCAGTACTTC.

The chain has TRBV6-1 and TRBJ1-2; D gene ambiguous. V was cut by 3 bases and J by 2 bases, with 10 bases left in between. CDR3 length equals 14 residues. The germline V gene has CDR1 MNHNS and CDR2 SASEGT. CDR3 nucleotides: TGTGCCAGCAGTGAGTCGACGGCCAACTATGGCTACACCTTC. It is translated as CASSESTANYGYTF.

In its sample, this clonotype was seen many times. The chain couples TRBV25-1 to TRBJ1-1, with D perhaps TRBD1 (6 bases). The V end was cut by 3 bases, the J end by 11 bases, with 13 bases between. The CDR3 consists of 12 residues. CDR1 MGHDK and CDR2 SYGVNS come from the germline V gene. CDR3 in amino acids: CASSDLGARAFF. The CDR3 DNA reads as TGTGCCAGCAGTGATTTGGGGGCGCGGGCTTTCTTT.

This clonotype was seen many times. The rearrangement uses TRBV2 and TRBJ1-6, with 9 bases fitting TRBD1. V shed 5 bases, J shed 10 bases, and the junction held 9 bases outside the gene matches. Germline-derived CDR1 and CDR2 are SNHLY and FYNNEI. The CDR3 extends over 15 amino acids. This chain's CDR3 is CASSPDRGVFSPLHF. DNA of the CDR3: TGTGCCAGCAGTCCGGACAGGGGAGTTTTCTCACCCCTCCACTTT.

This sequence joins TRBV5-1 and TRBJ1-2; maybe TRBD1 (5 bases). Trimming pared 4 bases from V and 12 bases from J, leaving 19 bases between. From germline, CDR1 is SGHRS and CDR2 YFSETQ. The CDR3 length is 13 residues. CDR3 coding DNA: TGCGCCAGCAGCCCCGGGGCAGGTGGAGGCCACACCTTC. Translated: CASSPGAGGGHTF.

This clonotype has at least ten counts. This sequence joins TRBV28 and TRBJ1-1; TRBD1 is a possible D gene (5 bases). Germline V gene data show CDR1 as MDHEN and CDR2 as SYDVKM. V lost 2 bases to trimming and J lost 1 base, with 14 bases between them. This CDR3 comprises 16 residues. The CDR3, as DNA: TGTGCCAGCAGTTTAAGGGGCTTGAGATCGAACACTGAAGCTTTCTTT. It translates to CASSLRGLRSNTEAFF.

In this sample, this clonotype turned up many times. The gene calls are TRBV28 and TRBJ1-2; D gene ambiguous. The germline CDR1 and CDR2 sequences are MDHEN and SYDVKM. CDR3 length equals 12 residues. Trimming pared 2 bases from V and 7 bases from J, leaving 8 bases between. CDR3 bases: TGTGCCAGCAGTTTAAGCCTCTCTGGCTACACCTTC. Protein sequence: CASSLSLSGYTF.

This clonotype has only a few counts. The chain employs TRBV20-1 and TRBJ2-7; 10 bases align to TRBD2. Germline V gene data show CDR1 as DFQATT and CDR2 as SNEGSKA (reference sequence). CDR3 size: 16 residues. V lost 4 bases and J lost 0; bases outside the gene matches: 9. The chain's CDR3 is CSATPTTSGFSYEQYF. CDR3 bases: TGCAGTGCTACGCCCACGACTAGCGGGTTCTCCTACGAGCAGTACTTC.

This clonotype was observed many times. This chain links TRBV29-1 with TRBJ2-5; tentatively, D is TRBD1 (5 bases). The germline V gene encodes CDR1 SQVTM and CDR2 ANQGSEA. Trimming took off 5 bases at V and 2 bases at J, with 9 bases between the two ends. The CDR3 runs to 12 residues. The DNA of the CDR3 is TGCAGCGTTTTCAGGGCGCAAGAGACCCAGTACTTC. This gives the protein CSVFRAQETQYF.

In regard to this clonotype: A read error may be the cause here, since a much bigger clone is one base away. V is TRBV12-3 or TRBV12-4 and J is TRBJ2-7, with a tentative D call TRBD2 (5 bases). The CDR3 runs 15 residues. Trimming pared 5 bases from V and 4 bases from J, leaving 18 bases between. The CDR3 here is CASSRPGIRGYEQYV. CDR3 DNA: TGTGCCAGCAGTCGGCCGGGGATCCGCGGGTACGAGCAGTACGTC.

This chain uses TRBV7-9 with TRBJ1-6; D gene ambiguous. In germline, CDR1 is SEHNR, CDR2 FQNEAQ (reference sequence). There are 14 residues in the CDR3. The V and J ends lost 2 bases and 8 bases respectively, with 10 bases between them. The CDR3 protein is CASSLLTRDSPLHF. CDR3 DNA: TGTGCCAGCAGCTTATTGACGAGAGATTCACCCCTCCACTTT. The variable domain in full, with the rest retrieved from reference TRBV7-9 and TRBJ1-6, is DTGVSQNPRHKITKRGQNVTFRCDPISEHNRLYWYRQTLGQGPEFLTYFQNEAQLEKSRLLSDRFSAERPKGSFSTLEIQRTEQGDSAMYLCASSLLTRDSPLHFGNGTRLTVT.

This clonotype has ten or more counts. The rearrangement uses TRBV10-2 and TRBJ2-7, with 7 bases aligning to TRBD1. From germline, CDR1 is WSHSY and CDR2 SAAADI. Trimming at V came to 0 bases and at J to 2 bases, leaving 4 bases not matched to a gene. This CDR3 region has 15 residues. The CDR3 region is CASSESDRYPYEQYF. The DNA for the CDR3 is TGCGCCAGCAGTGAGTCGGACAGGTACCCCTACGAGCAGTACTTC.

This clonotype was detected many times. The genes are TRBV13 and TRBJ1-1; 8 nucleotides align to TRBD1. The CDR3 contains 14 residues. CDR1 is PRHDT, CDR2 FYEKMQ, per germline (reference sequence). The V and J ends lost 5 bases and 4 bases, in that order; junction bases with no gene match: 6. DNA of the CDR3: TGTGCCAGCAGCCCTCAGGGGGCCCCCACTGAAGCTTTCTTT. It is translated as CASSPQGAPTEAFF. Looking up the rest from reference TRBV13 and TRBJ1-1 gives the full variable domain: AAGVIQSPRHLIKEKRETATLKCYPIPRHDTVYWYQQGPGQDPQFLISFYEKMQSDKGSIPDRFSAQQFSDYHSELNMSSLELGDSALYFCASSPQGAPTEAFFGQGTRLTVV.